The present T cell receptor beta chain was sequenced within a study of blood T cell repertoires in COVID-19. This CDR3 contains 15 residues. Trimming removed 4 bases from V and 3 bases from J, with 15 bases in between. Germline V CDR1 and CDR2: MNHEY, SVGAGI. Clones were sequenced by immunoSEQ multiplex PCR, and TCRdb holds only the in-frame ones, with some missing. The data hold around 99,000 clones, with 65% to 80% observed a single time. The source of this sequence is a man in his sixties or seventies with acute or convalescent COVID-19. The chain joins TRBV6-5 to TRBJ1-1; unclear D gene. Sample: peripheral blood. The CDR3 is CASSLSPAVDTEAFF. DNA for the CDR3: TGTGCCAGCAGTTTGAGTCCAGCGGTCGACACTGAAGCTTTCTTT.